A single sample gave rise to the 20 T cell receptor beta chains below, sequenced in a study of T cell repertoires in cytomegalovirus infection. A single record per CDR3 protein comes from TCRdb applying MiXCR to the reads. The table includes approximately 150,000 distinct CDR3 sequences, roughly 20% detected once. Their specific antigens are unknown. Sequenced here: CD8+ T cells from cultured PBMCs, sampled from culture after CMV antigen stimulation. The receptors shown here come from a human donor in good health (CMV status not recorded). Some clones in this sample may be carry-over from other donors' samples.

The chain couples TRBV11-1 to TRBJ2-3; D is possibly TRBD1 or TRBD2 (5 bases each). CDR1 is SGHAT, CDR2 FQDESV, per germline (reference sequence). The CDR3 contains 15 residues. Trimming took off 2 bases at V and 6 bases at J, with 15 bases between the two ends. CDR3 bases: TGTGCCAGCAGCTTATTGAGTCTGGGGACGGATACGCAGTATTTT. It encodes CASSLLSLGTDTQYF.

The chain is built from TRBV12-3 or TRBV12-4 and TRBJ1-1, with a tentative D call TRBD1 (5 bases). V lost 3 bases and J lost 4, with 15 bases in between. The CDR3 extends over 15 amino acids. The CDR3 protein is CASSFWGGMTTEAFF. The CDR3 DNA is TGTGCCAGCAGTTTTTGGGGCGGCATGACCACTGAAGCTTTCTTT.

The chain carries TRBV5-1 and TRBJ1-2, with D perhaps TRBD1 (5 bases). This CDR3 is 14 amino acids long. Per the germline V gene, CDR1 is SGHRS and CDR2 is YFSETQ. V was cut by 4 bases and J by 3 bases, with 13 bases left in between. CDR3 DNA: TGCGCCAGCAGCCGCCGGGGGGAGGACTATGGCTACACCTTC. This encodes CASSRRGEDYGYTF.

The chain couples TRBV11-2 to TRBJ2-7; TRBD1 matches at 7 bases. The V segment lost 5 bases and the J segment 3 bases; nucleotides outside the gene matches: 7. Germline loops: CDR1 SGHAT, CDR2 FQNNGV. The CDR3 runs 14 residues. CDR3 sequence: CASSHGTENYEQYF. CDR3 sequence (DNA): TGTGCCAGCAGCCACGGGACAGAAAACTACGAGCAGTACTTC.

A few counts support this clonotype. The chain uses TRBV2 and TRBJ1-4; D unresolved. Trimming took off 6 bases at V and 7 bases at J, with 15 bases between the two ends. This CDR3 has 14 amino acids. The germline gives CDR1 SNHLY, CDR2 FYNNEI. CDR3 coding DNA: TGTGCCAGCAGCCCTCCCGGGAAAGGTGAAAAACTGTTTTTT. This translates into CASSPPGKGEKLFF.

The chain recombines TRBV4-1 with TRBJ1-5, with D unclear. Germline CDR1 MGHRA, CDR2 YSYEKL. This CDR3 spans 13 amino acids. The V end lost 0 bases, the J end lost 7 bases, and 7 bases lay between the germline ends. This CDR3 reads CASSQDLRQPQHF. In DNA form, the CDR3 reads TGCGCCAGCAGCCAAGATTTGCGGCAGCCCCAGCATTTT.

This clonotype appeared a few times. The chain recombines TRBV7-8 with TRBJ2-5; maybe TRBD2 (5 bases). The V gene lost 6 bases and the J gene lost 5 bases, with 19 bases spanning the gap. From germline, CDR1 is SGHVS and CDR2 FQNEAQ. The CDR3 loop spans 15 amino acids. CDR3 loop: CASSSIPLARETQYF. The CDR3 DNA reads as TGTGCCAGCAGTTCAATACCCCTAGCTCGGGAGACCCAGTACTTC. Complete variable domain (other parts from reference TRBV7-8 and TRBJ2-5): GAGVSQSPRYKVAKRGQDVALRCDPISGHVSLFWYQQALGQGPEFLTYFQNEAQLDKSGLPSDRFFAERPEGSVSTLKIQRTQQEDSAVYLCASSSIPLARETQYFGPGTRLLVL.

This clonotype was recorded a few times. The V gene is TRBV4-1, the J gene TRBJ2-5; 8 nucleotides match TRBD2. Germline V gene lookup returns CDR1 MGHRA and CDR2 YSYEKL. V gave up 0 bases and J gave up 5 bases; unmatched junction bases: 8. There are 16 residues in the CDR3. In nucleotides, the CDR3 is TGCGCCAGCAGCCAAGAGGTGTCGGGGGGGCCGGAGACCCAGTACTTC. This translates into CASSQEVSGGPETQYF.

This clonotype was observed a few times. The chain joins TRBV27 to TRBJ1-4; unclear D gene. Trimming removed 4 bases at V and 15 bases at J, with 15 bases between. This CDR3 comprises 12 residues. CDR1 is MNHEY, CDR2 SMNVEV, per germline (reference sequence). The DNA of the CDR3 is TGTGCCAGCAGTTCCTCAACCCAGGAGATGTTTTTT. It codes for CASSSSTQEMFF.

The V gene is TRBV7-9, the J gene TRBJ2-7; D gene ambiguous. CDR1 is SEHNR, CDR2 FQNEAQ, per germline (reference sequence). Trimming removed 7 bases at V and 4 bases at J, with 14 bases between. The CDR3 consists of 13 residues. CDR3 sequence reads: CASTTPPEYEQYF. The CDR3 DNA sequence: TGTGCCAGCACCACCCCCCCTGAGTACGAGCAGTACTTC.

The V and J genes are TRBV5-1 and TRBJ1-3, with 7 bases aligning to TRBD1. CDR3 length: 16 amino acids. J gave up 6 bases and V 4 bases, and 13 bases lay outside the gene matches. Germline CDR1 is SGHRS and CDR2 is YFSETQ. The CDR3 nucleotides are TGCGCCAGCAGCCACAGACAAGATACAGGGGAAAACACCATATATTTT. Its translation is CASSHRQDTGENTIYF. The full variable domain, in which reference TRBV5-1 and TRBJ1-3 provide the parts outside the CDR3, is KAGVTQTPRYLIKTRGQQVTLSCSPISGHRSVSWYQQTPGQGLQFLFEYFSETQRNKGNFPGRFSGRQFSNSRSEMNVSTLELGDSALYLCASSHRQDTGENTIYFGEGSWLTVV.

This clonotype was found a few times. The CDR3, as DNA: TGTGCCAGCAGCTTAGGGGGGGCCACGTATGAGCAGTTCTTC. Translated, it gives CASSLGGATYEQFF. The V gene is TRBV7-2, the J gene TRBJ2-1; either TRBD1 or TRBD2 may fit D (6 bases each). The CDR3 covers 14 residues. Trimming removed 1 base at V and 8 bases at J, with 12 bases between. Germline-derived CDR1 and CDR2 are SGHTA and FQGNSA.

The chain carries TRBV4-2 and TRBJ1-1; D gene ambiguous. Germline CDR1 is LGHNA and CDR2 is YNFKEQ. This CDR3 comprises 15 residues. Trimming removed 0 bases at V and 0 bases at J, with 8 bases between. The CDR3 DNA reads TGTGCCAGCAGCCAAGAACAAGCCTTGAACACTGAAGCTTTCTTT. Its translation: CASSQEQALNTEAFF.

V gene TRBV7-4 combines with J gene TRBJ2-7, with 10 bases fitting TRBD1. With V trimmed by 7 bases and J by 4 bases, 4 bases remained unmatched. Per the germline V gene, CDR1 is SGHVT and CDR2 is SQSDAQ. This CDR3 is 13 amino acids long. The CDR3 DNA is TGTGCCAGCAAGGGACAGGGGAGGTACGAGCAGTACTTC. Protein product: CASKGQGRYEQYF.

This chain connects TRBV4-1 to TRBJ1-5, with a weak D call TRBD1 (5 bases). Germline CDR1 MGHRA, CDR2 YSYEKL. Trimming pared 1 base from V and 4 bases from J, leaving 14 bases between. This CDR3 is built from 16 residues. CDR3 bases: TGCGCCAGCAGCCAAGTACCAGGGCCAGAGAATCAGCCCCAGCATTTT. It codes for CASSQVPGPENQPQHF.

The gene calls are TRBV2 and TRBJ1-2; D not resolved. V was clipped by 8 bases and J by 7 bases, with 14 bases between them. The CDR3 is 12 residues long. Germline CDR1 is SNHLY and CDR2 is FYNNEI. DNA for the CDR3: TGTGCCAGCTTTTTACAGTCGTCTGGCTACACCTTC. This codes for CASFLQSSGYTF.

The CDR3 loop reads CASSPVSPDEQFF. The CDR3 nucleotides are TGTGCCAGCAGTCCCGTGAGCCCTGATGAGCAGTTCTTC. The chain joins TRBV27 to TRBJ2-1; D unclear. The V end lost 5 bases, the J end lost 8 bases, and 13 bases lay between the germline ends. Germline V gene sequence: CDR1 MNHEY, CDR2 SMNVEV (reference sequence). The CDR3 runs to 13 residues.

This chain links TRBV27 with TRBJ2-1, with TRBD2 matching over 12 bases. Germline assignment: CDR1 MNHEY and CDR2 SMNVEV (reference sequence). J was trimmed by 5 bases and V by 2 bases; bases with no gene match: 4. This CDR3 region has 16 residues. This chain's CDR3 is CASSLRLAGDHNEQFF. In nucleotides, the CDR3 is TGTGCCAGCAGTTTACGACTAGCGGGGGACCACAATGAGCAGTTCTTC.

There are a few counts of this clonotype. The V call is TRBV10-3, the J call TRBJ1-5; D is undetermined. Germline V gene sequence: CDR1 ENHRY, CDR2 SYGVKD. Trimming left V 4 bases short and J 1 base short, with 8 bases between. The CDR3 extends over 14 amino acids. The CDR3 loop reads CAISVENSNQPQHF. CDR3 in DNA: TGTGCCATCAGTGTCGAGAACAGCAATCAGCCCCAGCATTTT.

This clonotype was detected many times. The chain employs TRBV9 and TRBJ2-3, with TRBD1 matching 7 bases. The CDR3 is 15 amino acids. V trimming: 0 bases; J trimming: 6 bases; junction bases outside the gene matches: 7. CDR1 and CDR2 (germline): SGDLS, YYNGEE. In DNA, the CDR3 is TGTGCCAGCAGCGTAGACACAGGGGATGCGGATACGCAGTATTTT. Translation: CASSVDTGDADTQYF.